A single sample gave rise to the 17 T cell receptor beta chains below, sequenced in a study of blood T cell repertoires in COVID-19. TCRdb's copy holds only in-frame clones and misses some; the assay was immunoSEQ multiplex PCR. The sample lists 470,000 or so clones; around 89% were seen once. Sequenced input: peripheral blood. These TCRs come from a woman aged 25 to 45 with acute or convalescent COVID-19.

The rearrangement uses TRBV3-1 (or the pseudogene TRBV3-2) and TRBJ2-7; D uncertain. This CDR3 region has 11 residues. Germline CDR1 and CDR2: LGHDT and YNNKEL (reference sequence). V lost 3 bases, J lost 6 bases, and 6 bases lay in between. The CDR3 sequence: CASSQSLEQYF. The CDR3 coding sequence is TGTGCCAGCAGCCAGTCCCTCGAGCAGTACTTC.

V and J are TRBV11-3 and TRBJ2-2, with 7 bases fitting TRBD2. CDR1 SGHNT and CDR2 YENEEA come from the germline V gene. V lost 5 bases, J lost 6 bases, and 12 bases stayed unmatched. The CDR3 extends over 16 amino acids. The CDR3 nucleotides are TGTGCCAGCAGCCGACGGGGGGAAAATAGGCCCGGGGAGCTGTTTTTT. Translating gives CASSRRGENRPGELFF.

The V gene is TRBV9, the J gene TRBJ1-6, with D possibly matching TRBD1 (5 bases). Germline CDR1 reads SGDLS; CDR2 reads YYNGEE. CDR3 size: 15 residues. Deletions cut 4 bases from V and 8 bases from J, with 16 bases between. CDR3 sequence: CASSTRGRTDSPLHF. In DNA, the CDR3 is TGTGCCAGCAGCACAAGGGGTAGGACGGATTCACCCCTCCACTTT.

This chain uses TRBV11-2 with TRBJ2-6; possible D gene TRBD2, 5 bases. The CDR3 extends over 15 amino acids. Trimming cost V 5 bases and J 1 base, with 9 bases left between them. Germline lookup yields CDR1 SGHAT and CDR2 FQNNGV. The CDR3 spells CASSPTGSGANVLTF. The CDR3 nucleotides read TGTGCCAGCAGCCCGACGGGGTCTGGGGCCAACGTCCTGACTTTC.

The chain uses TRBV19 and TRBJ1-5; D not certain. Germline-derived CDR1 and CDR2 are LNHDA and SQIVND (reference sequence). Trimming stripped 5 bases from V and 4 bases from J, with 12 bases between. The CDR3 contains 14 residues. The CDR3 region is CASSYYGGNQPQHF. For the CDR3, the DNA is TGTGCCAGTAGTTACTACGGTGGAAATCAGCCCCAGCATTTT.

V gene TRBV11-2 combines with J gene TRBJ2-1, with 7 bases matching TRBD2. Trimming at V came to 4 bases and at J to 3 bases, leaving 9 bases not matched to a gene. Germline V CDR1 and CDR2: SGHAT, FQNNGV. The CDR3 sequence is 16 residues long. The CDR3 loop reads CASSSGLVGNYNEQFF. DNA for the CDR3: TGTGCCAGCAGCTCCGGACTAGTAGGAAACTACAATGAGCAGTTCTTC.

This rearrangement joins TRBV28 to TRBJ2-1, with a tentative D call TRBD2 (5 bases). V shed 3 bases and J shed 7 bases, with 13 bases lying between them. CDR1 and CDR2 from the germline V gene are MDHEN and SYDVKM. This CDR3 is 14 amino acids long. CDR3 DNA sequence: TGTGCCAGCAGTTTTGTCCGGGAAGTTAATGAGCAGTTCTTC. Amino acid sequence: CASSFVREVNEQFF.

The CDR3 reads CASSRIGGSGYTF. As DNA, the CDR3 is TGTGCCAGCAGCCGAATCGGGGGGTCTGGCTACACCTTC. The genes are TRBV12-3 or TRBV12-4 and TRBJ1-2, with D perhaps matching TRBD1 (5 bases). The germline V and J ends were trimmed by 6 bases and 7 bases, with 15 bases remaining between them. This CDR3 is built from 13 residues.

The V call is TRBV7-9, the J call TRBJ1-5, with a possible D match to TRBD1 (6 bases). The CDR3 sequence is 15 residues long. Germline CDR1 SEHNR, CDR2 FQNEAQ (reference sequence). Trimming removed 3 bases at V and 5 bases at J, with 14 bases between. As DNA, the CDR3 is TGTGCCAGCAGCTTGGGGGGGCAGTCGGATCAGCCCCAGCATTTT. It codes for CASSLGGQSDQPQHF.

The chain couples TRBV30 to TRBJ1-4; 11 bases fit TRBD1. The V segment lost 2 bases and the J segment 3 bases; nucleotides outside the gene matches: 5. Germline V CDR1 and CDR2: GTSNPN, SVGIG (reference sequence). The CDR3 totals 16 residues. Here the CDR3 reads CAWSRDRGSSNEKLFF. The DNA for the CDR3 is TGTGCCTGGAGTAGGGACAGGGGGTCTTCTAATGAAAAACTGTTTTTT. The whole variable domain, filled in from reference TRBV30 and TRBJ1-4, reads SQTIHQWPATLVQPVGSPLSLECTVEGTSNPNLYWYRQAAGRGLQLLFYSVGIGQISSEVPQNLSASRPQDRQFILSSKKLLLSDSGFYLCAWSRDRGSSNEKLFFGSGTQLSVL.

The chain has TRBV6-5 and TRBJ1-5; TRBD1 matches 8 bases. Germline V gene data show CDR1 as MNHEY and CDR2 as SVGAGI. The CDR3 length is 14 residues. Trimming took 6 bases from V and 6 from J; bases not matched to a gene: 7. DNA of the CDR3: TGTGCCAGCAGACACACAGGGGGAAGTCAGCCCCAGCATTTT. Its translation is CASRHTGGSQPQHF.

This chain links TRBV21-1 with TRBJ2-3; the listed D gene, TRBD2, was not tested against the DNA. TRBV21-1 is a listed pseudogene. The CDR3 totals 13 residues. Written as DNA, the CDR3 is TGTGCCATCCCTAAGATTAGCACAGATACGCAGTATTTT. Its protein is CAIPKISTDTQYF.

As regards this clone: A read error may account for a junction end that differs from germline. The rearrangement uses TRBV2 and TRBJ2-1; 9 positions match TRBD2. The CDR3 spans 16 residues. Germline V gene data show CDR1 as SNHLY and CDR2 as FYNNEI. For the CDR3, the DNA is TGTGCCAGCAGTGAACTCGGGCGGGGGGGCGTTAATGTGCAGTTCTTC. It encodes CASSELGRGGVNVQFF.

This chain connects TRBV27 to TRBJ2-3, with TRBD2 identical over 8 bases. The CDR3 covers 14 residues. V lost 2 bases and J lost 5; bases outside the gene matches: 3. Germline V CDR1 and CDR2: MNHEY, SMNVEV (reference sequence). CDR3 nucleotides: TGTGCCAGCAGTTTACGGGGGGGTGTAGATACGCAGTATTTT. As protein: CASSLRGGVDTQYF.

The chain has TRBV5-1 and TRBJ2-3; the match to TRBD2 covers 12 bases. Germline values: CDR1 SGHRS, CDR2 YFSETQ. There are 14 residues in the CDR3. V trimming: 3 bases; J trimming: 5 bases; junction bases outside the gene matches: 1. CDR3 nucleotides: TGCGCCAGCAGCTCTAGCGGGGGGGTAGATACGCAGTATTTT. Protein sequence: CASSSSGGVDTQYF.

This chain connects TRBV29-1 to TRBJ2-1; a possible D gene is TRBD2 (5 bases). V was clipped by 6 bases and J by 8 bases, with 17 bases between them. The length of the CDR3 is 13 residues. The germline V gene encodes CDR1 SQVTM and CDR2 ANQGSEA. In nucleotides, the CDR3 is TGCAGCGTCGTACGGGATTCTTTGTATGAGCAGTTCTTC. Encoded protein: CSVVRDSLYEQFF.

The CDR3 protein is CAWSVGTGAYEQYF. The CDR3 bases are TGTGCCTGGAGTGTTGGGACAGGGGCCTACGAGCAGTACTTC. The rearrangement links TRBV30 to TRBJ2-7; 10 bases are shared with TRBD1. The CDR3 consists of 14 residues. Trimming cost V 0 bases and J 2 bases; bases outside gene matches: 1. Germline CDR1 GTSNPN, CDR2 SVGIG (reference sequence).